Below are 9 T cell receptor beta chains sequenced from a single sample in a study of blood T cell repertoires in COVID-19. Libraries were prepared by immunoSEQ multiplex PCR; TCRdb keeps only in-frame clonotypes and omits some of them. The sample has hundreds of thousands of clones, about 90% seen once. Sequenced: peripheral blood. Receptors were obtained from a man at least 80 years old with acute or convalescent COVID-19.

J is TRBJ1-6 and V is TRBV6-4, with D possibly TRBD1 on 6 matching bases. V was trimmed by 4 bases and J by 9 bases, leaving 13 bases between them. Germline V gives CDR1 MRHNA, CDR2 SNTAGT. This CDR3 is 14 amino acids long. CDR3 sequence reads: CASSVDSNSSPLHF. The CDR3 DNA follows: TGTGCCAGCAGTGTGGACAGTAATAGTTCACCCCTCCACTTT.

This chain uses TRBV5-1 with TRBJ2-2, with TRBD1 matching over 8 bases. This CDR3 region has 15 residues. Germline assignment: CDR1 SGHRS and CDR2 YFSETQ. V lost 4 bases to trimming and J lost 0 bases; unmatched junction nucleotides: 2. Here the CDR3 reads CASSPTGANTGELFF. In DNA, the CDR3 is TGCGCCAGCAGCCCGACAGGGGCGAACACCGGGGAGCTGTTTTTT.

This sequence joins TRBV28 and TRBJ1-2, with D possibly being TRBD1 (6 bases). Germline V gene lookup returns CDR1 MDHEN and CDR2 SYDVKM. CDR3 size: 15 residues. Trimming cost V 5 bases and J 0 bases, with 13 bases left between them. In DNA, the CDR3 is TGTGCCAGCAGTAGTCCGGGACACTCTAACTATGGCTACACCTTC. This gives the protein CASSSPGHSNYGYTF.

The CDR3 DNA reads TGTGCCAGCAGCCTCTCCGGGACAATGAACACTGAAGCTTTCTTT. As protein: CASSLSGTMNTEAFF. J is TRBJ1-1 and V is TRBV11-3; perhaps TRBD1 as D (6 bases). The CDR3 totals 15 residues. CDR1 SGHNT and CDR2 YENEEA come from the germline V gene. Trimming removed 5 bases from V and 0 bases from J, with 13 bases in between.

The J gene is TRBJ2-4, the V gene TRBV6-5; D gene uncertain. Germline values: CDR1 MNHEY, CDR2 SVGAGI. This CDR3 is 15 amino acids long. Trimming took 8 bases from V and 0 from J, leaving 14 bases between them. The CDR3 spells CASRISHLAKNIQYF. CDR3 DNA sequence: TGTGCCAGCCGAATTTCTCACTTAGCCAAAAACATTCAGTACTTC.

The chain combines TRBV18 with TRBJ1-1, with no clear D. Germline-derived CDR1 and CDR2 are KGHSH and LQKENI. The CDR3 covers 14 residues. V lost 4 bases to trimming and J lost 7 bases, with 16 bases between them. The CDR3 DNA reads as TGTGCCAGCTCACGCAGCGGACCGGAGATTGAAGCTTTCTTT. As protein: CASSRSGPEIEAFF.

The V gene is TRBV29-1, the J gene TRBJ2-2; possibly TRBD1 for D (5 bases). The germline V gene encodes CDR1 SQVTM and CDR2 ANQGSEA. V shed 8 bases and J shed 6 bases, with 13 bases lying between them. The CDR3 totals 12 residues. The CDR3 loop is CSPKGCAGELFF. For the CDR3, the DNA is TGCAGCCCCAAGGGGTGCGCCGGGGAGCTGTTTTTT.

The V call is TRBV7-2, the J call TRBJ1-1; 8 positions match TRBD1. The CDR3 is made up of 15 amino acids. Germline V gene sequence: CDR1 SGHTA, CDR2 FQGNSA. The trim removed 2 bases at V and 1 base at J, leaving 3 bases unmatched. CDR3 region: CASSLQGARNTEAFF. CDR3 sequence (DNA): TGTGCCAGCAGCTTACAGGGGGCAAGGAACACTGAAGCTTTCTTT.

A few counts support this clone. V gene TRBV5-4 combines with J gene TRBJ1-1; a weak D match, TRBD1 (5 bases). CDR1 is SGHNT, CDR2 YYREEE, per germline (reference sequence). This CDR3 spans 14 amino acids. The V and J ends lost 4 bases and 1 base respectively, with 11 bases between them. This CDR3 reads CASSPGLRNTEAFF. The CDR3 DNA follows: TGTGCCAGCAGCCCGGGACTCCGGAACACTGAAGCTTTCTTT.